This record looks at one T cell receptor (beta chain) sequence and its context. An input of about 0.45 to 1 ug of RNA was subjected to reverse transcription using random hexamers. A multiplex approach, immunoSEQ multiplex PCR, amplified TCR beta CDR3 across 54 Vbeta and 13 Jbeta. TCRdb re-analysed the immunoSEQ multiplex PCR reads in MiXCR, keeping a single row per CDR3 protein. The sample lists 65,000 to 100,000 distinct CDR3 sequences, 95% to 97% occurring once. This sample was included in a study of CD8 T cells in Susac syndrome. The CDR3 runs 16 residues. In germline, CDR1 is MNHNS, CDR2 SASEGT. Trimming took 6 bases from V and 7 from J, leaving 19 bases between them.

This TCR came from a human donor with Susac syndrome. The chain employs TRBV6-1 and TRBJ1-6, with D perhaps TRBD1 (5 bases). Sequencing used CD8+ T cells from PBMCs. CDR3 in DNA: TGTGCCAGCAGCGTATTAGGTAGCAGGGCCAATTCACCCCTCCACTTT. Translated: CASSVLGSRANSPLHF.